This is a list of T cell receptor beta chains from one sample in a study of response to subunit inactivated influenza vaccine. MiXCR was run by TCRdb on the RT-PCR reads, yielding one entry per CDR3 protein. The sample carries about 520,000 distinct CDR3 sequences, about 25% recorded once. The sequencing here drew on CD4+ T cells sorted from PBMCs, taken about 5 days after vaccination. The receptors originated from a man aged 50 to 59 who received an inactivated influenza vaccine. The CDR3 runs from the conserved cysteine through the conserved F or W. Each record gives: CDR3 protein, CDR3 DNA, clone size, D gene, CDR3 length, V gene, J gene. A D gene is named only where the DNA matches it firmly. Rows give clone size only sometimes, using once, few, many, or a class for an expanded clone.

CDR3 protein: CASSQTGREQYF; CDR3 DNA: TGCGCCAGCAGCCAAACAGGGAGGGAGCAGTACTTC; clone size: few; D gene: -; CDR3 length: 12; V gene: TRBV4-1; J gene: TRBJ2-7
CDR3 protein: CAISQRGNTGELFF; CDR3 DNA: TGTGCCATCAGTCAGAGGGGGAACACCGGGGAGCTGTTTTTT; clone size: -; D gene: -; CDR3 length: 14; V gene: TRBV10-3; J gene: TRBJ2-2
CDR3 protein: CASRPGVGDTEAFF; CDR3 DNA: TGCGCCAGCAGGCCTGGGGTAGGGGACACTGAAGCTTTCTTT; clone size: -; D gene: -; CDR3 length: 14; V gene: TRBV5-1; J gene: TRBJ1-1
CDR3 protein: CASSSSGGGLNQPQHF; CDR3 DNA: TGTGCCAGCAGCTCTAGTGGGGGGGGCTTAAATCAGCCCCAGCATTTT; clone size: -; D gene: -; CDR3 length: 16; V gene: TRBV7-9; J gene: TRBJ1-5
CDR3 protein: CSAVVSRGTGELFF; CDR3 DNA: TGCAGTGCTGTAGTAAGCAGAGGCACCGGGGAGCTGTTTTTT; clone size: -; D gene: -; CDR3 length: 14; V gene: TRBV20-1; J gene: TRBJ2-2
CDR3 protein: CSARSGTGGSEQFF; CDR3 DNA: TGCAGTGCTAGGTCCGGGACAGGCGGAAGTGAGCAGTTCTTC; clone size: -; D gene: TRBD1; CDR3 length: 14; V gene: TRBV20-1; J gene: TRBJ2-1
CDR3 protein: CSPSENSRDHTYEQYF; CDR3 DNA: TGCAGCCCGTCCGAAAATAGCCGGGATCACACCTACGAGCAGTACTTC; clone size: few; D gene: -; CDR3 length: 16; V gene: TRBV29-1; J gene: TRBJ2-7
CDR3 protein: CAISDQMGSYEQYF; CDR3 DNA: TGTGCCATCAGTGACCAAATGGGTTCCTACGAGCAGTACTTC; clone size: few; D gene: -; CDR3 length: 14; V gene: TRBV10-3; J gene: TRBJ2-7
CDR3 protein: CASRTLAGGPTGELFF; CDR3 DNA: TGTGCCAGCAGAACACTAGCGGGGGGGCCTACCGGGGAGCTGTTTTTT; clone size: -; D gene: TRBD2; CDR3 length: 16; V gene: TRBV11-2; J gene: TRBJ2-2
CDR3 protein: CASSYAETGELFF; CDR3 DNA: TGTGCCAGCAGTTACGCTGAGACCGGGGAGCTGTTTTTT; clone size: few; D gene: -; CDR3 length: 13; V gene: TRBV6-2/TRBV6-3; J gene: TRBJ2-2
CDR3 protein: CASSLVGIGGTNRGQYF; CDR3 DNA: TGTGCCAGCAGCTTAGTGGGGATTGGCGGGACCAACCGTGGGCAGTACTTC; clone size: -; D gene: -; CDR3 length: 17; V gene: TRBV7-2; J gene: TRBJ2-7
CDR3 protein: CASRPTSGRWETQYF; CDR3 DNA: TGTGCCAGCAGGCCTACTAGCGGGAGATGGGAGACCCAGTACTTC; clone size: -; D gene: TRBD2; CDR3 length: 15; V gene: TRBV6-2/TRBV6-3; J gene: TRBJ2-5
CDR3 protein: CSARDPGTNTEAFF; CDR3 DNA: TGCAGTGCTAGAGACCCCGGGACGAACACTGAAGCTTTCTTT; clone size: few; D gene: -; CDR3 length: 14; V gene: TRBV20-1; J gene: TRBJ1-1
CDR3 protein: CASSLSTLVKAFF; CDR3 DNA: TGTGCCAGCAGCCTATCAACCCTTGTAAAGGCTTTCTTT; clone size: -; D gene: -; CDR3 length: 13; V gene: TRBV7-2; J gene: TRBJ1-1
CDR3 protein: CASSYTSGLQETQYF; CDR3 DNA: TGTGCCAGCAGCTATACCAGCGGCCTCCAAGAGACCCAGTACTTC; clone size: few; D gene: -; CDR3 length: 15; V gene: TRBV12-3/TRBV12-4; J gene: TRBJ2-5
CDR3 protein: CASSLRTGRGTEAFF; CDR3 DNA: TGCGCCAGCAGCTTGAGGACAGGGAGGGGGACTGAAGCTTTCTTT; clone size: -; D gene: TRBD1; CDR3 length: 15; V gene: TRBV5-1; J gene: TRBJ1-1
CDR3 protein: CAISGQGAVNSPLHF; CDR3 DNA: TGTGCCATCAGTGGACAGGGGGCAGTAAATTCACCCCTCCACTTT; clone size: -; D gene: TRBD1; CDR3 length: 15; V gene: TRBV10-3; J gene: TRBJ1-6
CDR3 protein: CSARVTPGASGGTDTQYF; CDR3 DNA: TGCAGTGCTAGAGTAACCCCCGGGGCTAGCGGAGGCACAGATACGCAGTATTTT; clone size: -; D gene: TRBD2; CDR3 length: 18; V gene: TRBV20-1; J gene: TRBJ2-3
CDR3 protein: CASSVASGRAVTDTQYF; CDR3 DNA: TGTGCCAGCAGCGTAGCTAGCGGGAGGGCGGTTACAGATACGCAGTATTTT; clone size: few; D gene: TRBD2; CDR3 length: 17; V gene: TRBV7-2; J gene: TRBJ2-3
CDR3 protein: CASSVGPGGQSTGELFF; CDR3 DNA: TGTGCCAGCAGCGTAGGTCCGGGAGGGCAGTCCACCGGGGAGCTGTTTTTT; clone size: -; D gene: TRBD2; CDR3 length: 17; V gene: TRBV9; J gene: TRBJ2-2
CDR3 protein: CSGTQGAGGETQYF; CDR3 DNA: TGCAGCGGGACGCAGGGGGCCGGCGGGGAGACCCAGTACTTC; clone size: -; D gene: TRBD1; CDR3 length: 14; V gene: TRBV29-1; J gene: TRBJ2-5
CDR3 protein: CSVPRQGTPGEQYF; CDR3 DNA: TGCAGCGTTCCTCGACAGGGCACACCTGGGGAGCAGTACTTC; clone size: many; D gene: TRBD1; CDR3 length: 14; V gene: TRBV29-1; J gene: TRBJ2-7
CDR3 protein: CVTSGGGTSSYEQYF; CDR3 DNA: TGTGTTACAAGTGGGGGAGGGACTAGCTCCTACGAGCAGTACTTC; clone size: -; D gene: TRBD2; CDR3 length: 15; V gene: TRBV28; J gene: TRBJ2-7
CDR3 protein: CASSLGVTSGTRMNEQFF; CDR3 DNA: TGCGCCAGCAGCTTGGGTGTGACTAGCGGGACTAGGATGAATGAGCAGTTCTTC; clone size: -; D gene: TRBD2; CDR3 length: 18; V gene: TRBV5-1; J gene: TRBJ2-1
CDR3 protein: CSASQVSNQPQHF; CDR3 DNA: TGCAGTGCTAGTCAGGTTAGCAATCAGCCCCAGCATTTT; clone size: -; D gene: -; CDR3 length: 13; V gene: TRBV20-1; J gene: TRBJ1-5
CDR3 protein: CSVDLGLHTDTQYF; CDR3 DNA: TGCAGCGTTGATCTGGGACTACACACAGATACGCAGTATTTT; clone size: few; D gene: TRBD2; CDR3 length: 14; V gene: TRBV29-1; J gene: TRBJ2-3
CDR3 protein: CASSRTSSGEQFF; CDR3 DNA: TGTGCCAGCAGCCGGACTAGTAGTGGTGAGCAGTTCTTC; clone size: few; D gene: TRBD2; CDR3 length: 13; V gene: TRBV5-5; J gene: TRBJ2-1
CDR3 protein: CASSLERTRGYNEQFF; CDR3 DNA: TGTGCCAGCAGCTTAGAGAGGACAAGGGGATACAATGAGCAGTTCTTC; clone size: -; D gene: -; CDR3 length: 16; V gene: TRBV11-2; J gene: TRBJ2-1
CDR3 protein: CASSAEQGRFDEQFF; CDR3 DNA: TGTGCCAGCAGTGCGGAACAAGGAAGGTTCGATGAGCAGTTCTTC; clone size: few; D gene: -; CDR3 length: 15; V gene: TRBV6-4; J gene: TRBJ2-1
CDR3 protein: CASSQYMSGSSGNTIYF; CDR3 DNA: TGCGCCAGCAGCCAATATATGAGTGGGAGCTCTGGAAACACCATATATTTT; clone size: once; D gene: -; CDR3 length: 17; V gene: TRBV4-3; J gene: TRBJ1-3
CDR3 protein: CSVESSRQETQYF; CDR3 DNA: TGCAGCGTTGAAAGCTCCCGGCAGGAGACCCAGTACTTC; clone size: -; D gene: -; CDR3 length: 13; V gene: TRBV29-1; J gene: TRBJ2-5
CDR3 protein: CASSYLQHYEQYF; CDR3 DNA: TGTGCCAGCAGCTACCTCCAGCACTACGAGCAGTACTTC; clone size: few; D gene: -; CDR3 length: 13; V gene: TRBV11-1; J gene: TRBJ2-7
CDR3 protein: CASSLLMGAGELFF; CDR3 DNA: TGTGCCAGCAGCTTATTAATGGGCGCCGGGGAGCTGTTTTTT; clone size: -; D gene: -; CDR3 length: 14; V gene: TRBV7-8; J gene: TRBJ2-2
CDR3 protein: CAISEGFGLPGEDTQYF; CDR3 DNA: TGTGCCATCAGTGAGGGGTTTGGACTACCAGGTGAAGATACGCAGTATTTT; clone size: -; D gene: -; CDR3 length: 17; V gene: TRBV10-3; J gene: TRBJ2-3
CDR3 protein: CASSLSGIYGYIF; CDR3 DNA: TGTGCCAGCAGCTTATCAGGGATCTATGGCTACATCTTC; clone size: -; D gene: -; CDR3 length: 13; V gene: TRBV7-2; J gene: TRBJ1-2
CDR3 protein: CASSPWIGSPSAYNEQFF; CDR3 DNA: TGTGCCAGCAGTCCTTGGATTGGGAGCCCGTCTGCCTACAATGAGCAGTTCTTC; clone size: -; D gene: -; CDR3 length: 18; V gene: TRBV6-2/TRBV6-3; J gene: TRBJ2-1
CDR3 protein: CASNLQGMSDYGYTF; CDR3 DNA: TGTGCCAGCAACTTACAGGGGATGAGCGACTATGGCTACACCTTC; clone size: few; D gene: TRBD1; CDR3 length: 15; V gene: TRBV2; J gene: TRBJ1-2
CDR3 protein: CASSHVPGELFF; CDR3 DNA: TGTGCCAGCAGCCACGTCCCCGGGGAGCTGTTTTTT; clone size: -; D gene: -; CDR3 length: 12; V gene: TRBV7-9; J gene: TRBJ2-2
CDR3 protein: CSVLKDRDTQYF; CDR3 DNA: TGCAGCGTTCTCAAGGATAGGGATACGCAGTATTTT; clone size: few; D gene: -; CDR3 length: 12; V gene: TRBV29-1; J gene: TRBJ2-3
CDR3 protein: CASEAWDSLKTQYF; CDR3 DNA: TGTGCCAGCGAAGCCTGGGACAGTCTAAAGACCCAGTACTTC; clone size: -; D gene: TRBD1; CDR3 length: 14; V gene: TRBV2; J gene: TRBJ2-5
CDR3 protein: CASSQTTGGLTEAFF; CDR3 DNA: TGCGCCAGCAGCCAGACAACAGGGGGCTTGACTGAAGCTTTCTTT; clone size: few; D gene: TRBD1; CDR3 length: 15; V gene: TRBV4-3; J gene: TRBJ1-1
CDR3 protein: CASMKGLGDTIDNQPQHF; CDR3 DNA: TGTGCCAGCATGAAGGGTCTCGGGGACACCATCGACAATCAGCCCCAGCATTTT; clone size: many; D gene: -; CDR3 length: 18; V gene: TRBV11-1; J gene: TRBJ1-5
CDR3 protein: CSATGFRSNEKLFF; CDR3 DNA: TGCAGTGCTACAGGGTTTAGGTCTAATGAAAAACTGTTTTTT; clone size: -; D gene: -; CDR3 length: 14; V gene: TRBV20-1; J gene: TRBJ1-4
CDR3 protein: CSVLINRGTEAFF; CDR3 DNA: TGCAGCGTTTTGATAAACCGGGGCACTGAAGCTTTCTTT; clone size: few; D gene: -; CDR3 length: 13; V gene: TRBV29-1; J gene: TRBJ1-1
CDR3 protein: CASTHRVGETQYF; CDR3 DNA: TGTGCCAGCACCCACAGGGTAGGAGAGACCCAGTACTTC; clone size: -; D gene: -; CDR3 length: 13; V gene: TRBV3-1; J gene: TRBJ2-5
CDR3 protein: CAISESIGKRATDTQYF; CDR3 DNA: TGTGCCATCAGTGAGTCGATCGGAAAACGGGCCACAGATACGCAGTATTTT; clone size: -; D gene: -; CDR3 length: 17; V gene: TRBV10-3; J gene: TRBJ2-3
CDR3 protein: CASSLTPRAAPQHF; CDR3 DNA: TGTGCCAGCAGCCTAACCCCGCGGGCGGCGCCCCAGCATTTT; clone size: -; D gene: -; CDR3 length: 14; V gene: TRBV7-2; J gene: TRBJ1-5
CDR3 protein: CASAGTTYGYTF; CDR3 DNA: TGTGCCTCCGCCGGGACAACCTATGGCTACACCTTC; clone size: many; D gene: -; CDR3 length: 12; V gene: TRBV6-1; J gene: TRBJ1-2
CDR3 protein: CASSFSPGTTNTGELFF; CDR3 DNA: TGTGCCAGCAGTTTTTCACCCGGGACTACGAACACCGGGGAGCTGTTTTTT; clone size: -; D gene: TRBD2; CDR3 length: 17; V gene: TRBV7-2; J gene: TRBJ2-2
CDR3 protein: CAISDFGQSYEQYF; CDR3 DNA: TGTGCCATCAGTGACTTCGGACAGAGCTACGAGCAGTACTTC; clone size: -; D gene: -; CDR3 length: 14; V gene: TRBV10-3; J gene: TRBJ2-7
CDR3 protein: CASSPPGRGEQYF; CDR3 DNA: TGTGCCAGCTCACCACCGGGCAGGGGCGAGCAGTACTTC; clone size: few; D gene: -; CDR3 length: 13; V gene: TRBV18; J gene: TRBJ2-7
CDR3 protein: CASRGLSGANVLTF; CDR3 DNA: TGTGCCAGCAGGGGGCTATCGGGGGCCAACGTCCTGACTTTC; clone size: few; D gene: -; CDR3 length: 14; V gene: TRBV6-2/TRBV6-3; J gene: TRBJ2-6
CDR3 protein: CASSQTGEPQHF; CDR3 DNA: TGTGCCAGCAGTCAAACTGGAGAGCCCCAGCATTTT; clone size: few; D gene: -; CDR3 length: 12; V gene: TRBV12-3/TRBV12-4; J gene: TRBJ1-5
CDR3 protein: CASSQDLVRGETQYF; CDR3 DNA: TGCGCCAGCAGCCAAGATCTTGTGAGGGGAGAGACCCAGTACTTC; clone size: -; D gene: -; CDR3 length: 15; V gene: TRBV4-3; J gene: TRBJ2-5
CDR3 protein: CASSLLTGLADPIGTGELFF; CDR3 DNA: TGTGCCAGCAGCCTATTAACAGGACTAGCGGATCCTATTGGCACCGGGGAGCTGTTTTTT; clone size: few; D gene: TRBD2; CDR3 length: 20; V gene: TRBV28; J gene: TRBJ2-2
CDR3 protein: CASSEGRPVSGNTIYF; CDR3 DNA: TGTGCCAGCAGTGAGGGACGTCCAGTCTCTGGAAACACCATATATTTT; clone size: few; D gene: -; CDR3 length: 16; V gene: TRBV2; J gene: TRBJ1-3